These T cell receptor beta chains were read from a single sample in a study of early T cells in non-severe SARS-CoV-2 infection. Via MiXCR, TCRdb re-called the 5' RACE reads, giving one row per CDR3 protein. The profile covers about 80,000 distinct CDR3 sequences, with 12% appearing a single time and roughly a sixth taken by the ten largest. This specimen consisted of whole blood, obtained at baseline. The receptors originated from an adult who was a healthcare worker with PCR-confirmed SARS-CoV-2 infection or an uninfected control (not recorded which). The donor label of this sample is uncertain. Each CDR3 is given with its conserved first and last residue. A D gene is named only where the DNA matches it firmly. Clone size appears in some rows only: once, few, many, or a class for an expanded clone.

j_call	v_call	clone_size	d_call	cdr3_aa	cdr3_nt
TRBJ2-2	TRBV12-3/TRBV12-4	.	.	CASSLRVDAGELFF	TGTGCCAGCAGTTTGAGAGTCGACGCCGGGGAGCTGTTTTTT
TRBJ2-2	TRBV7-2	few	TRBD2	CASSPTSGTGELFF	TGTGCCAGCAGCCCGACTAGCGGCACCGGGGAGCTGTTTTTT
TRBJ1-1	TRBV3-1	.	TRBD1	CASTLGQGTEAFF	TGTGCCAGCACCCTTGGACAGGGGACTGAAGCTTTCTTT
TRBJ1-6	TRBV5-1	.	.	CASSTGRDLHF	TGCGCCAGCAGCACGGGCCGCGACCTCCACTTT
TRBJ2-7	TRBV18	many	.	CASSPGRGGYEQYF	TGTGCCAGCTCACCCGGCAGGGGGGGGTACGAGCAGTACTTC
TRBJ1-1	TRBV18	few	.	CASSPSDSLNTEAFF	TGTGCCAGCTCACCTTCTGACAGCTTGAACACTGAAGCTTTCTTT
TRBJ2-3	TRBV5-6	.	.	CASSLGYLDTQYF	TGTGCCAGCAGCTTGGGCTATCTAGATACGCAGTATTTT
TRBJ2-7	TRBV28	.	TRBD1	CASSKSGTGATEQYF	TGTGCCAGCAGTAAATCCGGGACAGGGGCTACTGAGCAGTACTTC
TRBJ1-2	TRBV7-8	.	.	CASSLRGPTNYGYTF	TGTGCCAGCAGCTTGAGGGGCCCTACCAACTATGGCTACACCTTC
TRBJ2-1	TRBV7-3	few	TRBD1	CASSLGTGDNEQFF	TGTGCCAGCAGCTTAGGGACAGGGGACAATGAGCAGTTCTTC
TRBJ1-2	TRBV30	.	.	CAWKVGQWSYTF	TGTGCCTGGAAAGTTGGGCAGTGGAGCTACACCTTC
TRBJ2-3	TRBV3-1	few	.	CASTGSGPDTQYF	TGTGCCAGCACCGGTTCGGGACCAGATACGCAGTATTTT
TRBJ1-1	TRBV7-2	few	.	CASSGTDRFEAFF	TGTGCCAGCAGCGGTACGGACAGATTTGAAGCTTTCTTT